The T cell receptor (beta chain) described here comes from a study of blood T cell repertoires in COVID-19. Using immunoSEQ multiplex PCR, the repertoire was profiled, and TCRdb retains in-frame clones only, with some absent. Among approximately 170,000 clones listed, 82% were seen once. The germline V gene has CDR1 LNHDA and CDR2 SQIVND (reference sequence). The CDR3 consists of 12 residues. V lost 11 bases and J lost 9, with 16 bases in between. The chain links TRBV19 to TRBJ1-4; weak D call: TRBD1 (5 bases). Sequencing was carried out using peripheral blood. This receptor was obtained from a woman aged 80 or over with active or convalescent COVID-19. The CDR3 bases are TGTGCCTCGCGGGACCTTGGGAAAAAACTGTTTTTT. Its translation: CASRDLGKKLFF.